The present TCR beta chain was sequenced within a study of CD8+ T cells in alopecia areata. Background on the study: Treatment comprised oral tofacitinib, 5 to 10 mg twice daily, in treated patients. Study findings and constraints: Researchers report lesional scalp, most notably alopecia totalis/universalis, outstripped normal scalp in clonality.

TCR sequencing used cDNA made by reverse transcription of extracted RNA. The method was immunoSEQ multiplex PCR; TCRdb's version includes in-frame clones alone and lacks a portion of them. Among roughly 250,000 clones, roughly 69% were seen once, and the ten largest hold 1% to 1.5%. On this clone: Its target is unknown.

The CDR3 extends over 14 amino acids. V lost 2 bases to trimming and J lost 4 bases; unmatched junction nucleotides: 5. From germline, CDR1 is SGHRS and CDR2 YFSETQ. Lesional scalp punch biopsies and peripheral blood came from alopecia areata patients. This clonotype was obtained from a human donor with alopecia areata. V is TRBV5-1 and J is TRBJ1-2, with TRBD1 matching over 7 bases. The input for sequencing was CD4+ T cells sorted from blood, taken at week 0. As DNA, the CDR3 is TGCGCCAGCAGCTTTAAGGACAGGACCTATGGCTACACCTTC. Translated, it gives CASSFKDRTYGYTF.